One TCR beta chain is described in this entry. The data stem from a study of shared T cell receptors in the human thymus. Sequencing used immunoSEQ multiplex PCR; TCRdb keeps in-frame clones, though not all of them. Of about 660,000 clones listed, more than 75% are singletons. Germline lookup yields CDR1 ENHRY and CDR2 SYGVKD. V was trimmed by 2 bases and J by 3 bases, leaving 18 bases between them. CDR3 length: 17 amino acids. This same sample was also taken into another study, of human thymus T cells. That work states: Corrective heart surgery yielded the resections from which the thymus tissue came.

This receptor was obtained from a boy younger than two with a congenital heart defect. The sequencing input was thymocytes. The J gene is TRBJ2-3, the V gene TRBV10-3; possible D gene TRBD2, 6 bases. As DNA, the CDR3 is TGTGCCATCAGTGAGGTTAATGGGGGACTCCTAACAGATACGCAGTATTTT. Its protein product is CAISEVNGGLLTDTQYF.